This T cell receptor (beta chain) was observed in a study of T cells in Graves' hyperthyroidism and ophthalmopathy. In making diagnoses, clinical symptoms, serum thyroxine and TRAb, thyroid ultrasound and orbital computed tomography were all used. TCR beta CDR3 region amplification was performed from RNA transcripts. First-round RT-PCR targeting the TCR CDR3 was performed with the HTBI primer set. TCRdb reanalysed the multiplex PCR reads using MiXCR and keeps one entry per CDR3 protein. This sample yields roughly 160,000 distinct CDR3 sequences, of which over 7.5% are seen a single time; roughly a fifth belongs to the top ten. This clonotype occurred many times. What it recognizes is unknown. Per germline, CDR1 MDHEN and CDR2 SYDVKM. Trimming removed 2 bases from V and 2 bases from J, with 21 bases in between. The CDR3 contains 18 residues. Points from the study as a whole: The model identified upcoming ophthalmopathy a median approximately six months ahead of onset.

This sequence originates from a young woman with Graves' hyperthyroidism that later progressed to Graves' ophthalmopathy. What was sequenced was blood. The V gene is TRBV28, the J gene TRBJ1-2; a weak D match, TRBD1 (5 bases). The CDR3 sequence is CASSLGRRDLPGNYGYTF. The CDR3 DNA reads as TGTGCCAGCAGTTTAGGGCGGAGGGACCTCCCGGGAAACTATGGCTACACCTTC.